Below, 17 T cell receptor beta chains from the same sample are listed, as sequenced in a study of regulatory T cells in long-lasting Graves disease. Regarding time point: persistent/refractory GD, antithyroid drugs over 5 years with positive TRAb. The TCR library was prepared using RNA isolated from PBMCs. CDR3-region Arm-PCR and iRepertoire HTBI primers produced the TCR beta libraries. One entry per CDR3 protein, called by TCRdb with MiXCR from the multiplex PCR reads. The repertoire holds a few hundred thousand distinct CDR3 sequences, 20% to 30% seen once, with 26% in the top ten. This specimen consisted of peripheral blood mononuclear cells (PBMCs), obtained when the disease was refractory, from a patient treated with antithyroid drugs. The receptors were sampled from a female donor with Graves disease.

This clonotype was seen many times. CDR3 amino acids: CASSELGLGGRGPGNYGYTF. The CDR3 DNA reads as TGTGCCAGCAGTGAACTAGGGTTAGGGGGCAGGGGACCGGGAAACTATGGCTACACCTTC. The chain joins TRBV6-1 to TRBJ1-2; 7 positions match TRBD1. V shed 2 bases, J shed 2 bases, and the junction held 20 bases outside the gene matches. Germline V lookup: CDR1 MNHNS, CDR2 SASEGT. The CDR3 loop spans 20 amino acids.

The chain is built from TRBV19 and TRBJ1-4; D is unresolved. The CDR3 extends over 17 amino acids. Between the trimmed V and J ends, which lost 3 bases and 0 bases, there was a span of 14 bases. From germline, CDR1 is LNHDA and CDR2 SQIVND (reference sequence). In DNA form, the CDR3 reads TGTGCCAGTAGTATCGTCGTAGGGTCGGCAACTAATGAAAAACTGTTTTTT. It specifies CASSIVVGSATNEKLFF. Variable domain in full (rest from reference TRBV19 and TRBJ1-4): DGGITQSPKYLFRKEGQNVTLSCEQNLNHDAMYWYRQDPGQGLRLIYYSQIVNDFQKGDIAEGYSVSREKKESFPLTVTSAQKNPTAFYLCASSIVVGSATNEKLFFGSGTQLSVL.

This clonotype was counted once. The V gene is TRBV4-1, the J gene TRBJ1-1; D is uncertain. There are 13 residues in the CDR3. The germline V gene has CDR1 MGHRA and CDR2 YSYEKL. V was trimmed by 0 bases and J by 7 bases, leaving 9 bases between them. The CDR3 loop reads CASSQEPFNEAFF. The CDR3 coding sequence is TGCGCCAGCAGCCAAGAACCGTTCAATGAAGCTTTCTTT.

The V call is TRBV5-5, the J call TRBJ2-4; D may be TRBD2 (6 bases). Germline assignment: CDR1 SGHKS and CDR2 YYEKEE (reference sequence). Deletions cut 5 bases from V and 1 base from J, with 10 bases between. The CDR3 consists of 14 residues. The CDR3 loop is CASSIREAKNIQYF. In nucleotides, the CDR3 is TGTGCCAGCAGTATCCGGGAGGCCAAAAACATTCAGTACTTC.

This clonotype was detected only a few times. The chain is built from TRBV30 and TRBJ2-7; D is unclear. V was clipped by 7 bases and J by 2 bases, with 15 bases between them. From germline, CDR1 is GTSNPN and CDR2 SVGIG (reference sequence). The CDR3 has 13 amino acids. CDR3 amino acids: CAYQNRTTYEQYF. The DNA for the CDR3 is TGTGCCTACCAGAACCGGACGACCTACGAGCAGTACTTC.

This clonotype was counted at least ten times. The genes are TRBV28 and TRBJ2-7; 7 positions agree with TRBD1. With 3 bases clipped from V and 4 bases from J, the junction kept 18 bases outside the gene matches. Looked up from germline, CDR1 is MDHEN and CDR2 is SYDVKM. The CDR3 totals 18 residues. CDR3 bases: TGTGCCAGCAGTTTCCACAGCCAGGGACAGCCGAGGGCGTACGAGCAGTACTTC. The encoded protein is CASSFHSQGQPRAYEQYF.

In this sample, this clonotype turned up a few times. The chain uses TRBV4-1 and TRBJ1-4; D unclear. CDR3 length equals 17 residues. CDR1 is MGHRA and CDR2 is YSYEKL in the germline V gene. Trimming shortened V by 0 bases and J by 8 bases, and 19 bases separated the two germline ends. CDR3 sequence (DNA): TGCGCCAGCAGCCAAGATCAGCAGACCTCTCGTGGGGAAAAACTGTTTTTT. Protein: CASSQDQQTSRGEKLFF.

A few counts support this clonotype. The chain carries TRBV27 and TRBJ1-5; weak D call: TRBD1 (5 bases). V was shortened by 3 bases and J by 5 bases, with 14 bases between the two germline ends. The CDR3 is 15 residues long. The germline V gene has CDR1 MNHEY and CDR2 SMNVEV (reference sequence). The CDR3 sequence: CASSFQGLSDQPQHF. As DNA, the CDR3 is TGTGCCAGCAGTTTTCAGGGACTTTCCGATCAGCCCCAGCATTTT.

CDR3 protein: CASSLVTGGSAVGTDTQYF. The CDR3 DNA follows: TGTGCCAGCAGTTTGGTGACAGGGGGTTCAGCGGTAGGCACAGATACGCAGTATTTT. The chain joins TRBV28 to TRBJ2-3; TRBD1 aligns across 9 bases. V lost 3 bases to trimming and J lost 1 base; unmatched junction nucleotides: 14. Germline V gives CDR1 MDHEN, CDR2 SYDVKM. The CDR3 has 19 amino acids. The whole variable domain, remainder taken from reference TRBV28 and TRBJ2-3, is DVKVTQSSRYLVKRTGEKVFLECVQDMDHENMFWYRQDPGLGLRLIYFSYDVKMKEKGDIPEGYSVSREKKERFSLILESASTNQTSMYLCASSLVTGGSAVGTDTQYFGPGTRLTVL.

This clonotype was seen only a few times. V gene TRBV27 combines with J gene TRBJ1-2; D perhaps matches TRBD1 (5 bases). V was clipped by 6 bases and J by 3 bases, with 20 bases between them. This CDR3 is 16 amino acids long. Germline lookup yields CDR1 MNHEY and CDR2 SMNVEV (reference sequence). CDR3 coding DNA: TGTGCCAGCAGACCCCTCTCTCCGGGACGTCACTATGGCTACACCTTC. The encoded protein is CASRPLSPGRHYGYTF.

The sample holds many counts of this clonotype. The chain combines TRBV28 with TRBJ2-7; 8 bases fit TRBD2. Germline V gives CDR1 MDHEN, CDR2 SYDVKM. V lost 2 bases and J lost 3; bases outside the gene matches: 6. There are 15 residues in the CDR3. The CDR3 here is CASSLGVSGSYEQYF. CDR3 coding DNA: TGTGCCAGCAGTTTAGGGGTCAGCGGGAGCTACGAGCAGTACTTC.

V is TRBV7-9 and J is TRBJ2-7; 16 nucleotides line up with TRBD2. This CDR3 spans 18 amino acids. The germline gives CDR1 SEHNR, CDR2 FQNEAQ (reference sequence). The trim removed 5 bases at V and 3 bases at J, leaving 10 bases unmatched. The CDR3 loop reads CASSPSGTSGRAFYEQYF. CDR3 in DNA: TGTGCCAGCAGCCCCTCCGGGACTAGCGGGAGGGCCTTCTACGAGCAGTACTTC.

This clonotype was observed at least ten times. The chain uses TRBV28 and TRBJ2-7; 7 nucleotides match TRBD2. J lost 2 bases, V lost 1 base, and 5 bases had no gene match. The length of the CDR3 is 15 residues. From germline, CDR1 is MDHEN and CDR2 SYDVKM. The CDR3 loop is CASSLLGRGAYEQYF. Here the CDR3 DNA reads TGTGCCAGCAGTTTATTAGGCCGGGGGGCCTACGAGCAGTACTTC.

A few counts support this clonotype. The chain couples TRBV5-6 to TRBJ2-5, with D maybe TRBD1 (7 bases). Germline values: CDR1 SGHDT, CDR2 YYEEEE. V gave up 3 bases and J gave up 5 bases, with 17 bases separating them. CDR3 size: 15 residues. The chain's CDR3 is CASSSMTGRRETQYF. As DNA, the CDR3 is TGTGCCAGCAGCTCTATGACAGGGAGGCGTGAGACCCAGTACTTC.

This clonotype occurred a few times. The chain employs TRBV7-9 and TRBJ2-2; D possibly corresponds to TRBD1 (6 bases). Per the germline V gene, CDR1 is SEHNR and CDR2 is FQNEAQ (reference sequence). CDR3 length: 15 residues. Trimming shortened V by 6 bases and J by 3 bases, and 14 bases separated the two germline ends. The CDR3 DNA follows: TGTGCCAGCAGAAGCGGACAGCGATACACCGGGGAGCTGTTTTTT. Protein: CASRSGQRYTGELFF.

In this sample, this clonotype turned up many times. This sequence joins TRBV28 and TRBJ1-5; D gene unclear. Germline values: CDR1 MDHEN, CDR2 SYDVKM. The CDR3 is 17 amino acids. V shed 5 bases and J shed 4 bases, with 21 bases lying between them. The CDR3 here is CASSMTRTTPRNQPQHF. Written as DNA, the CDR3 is TGTGCCAGCAGTATGACCCGAACGACCCCTAGGAATCAGCCCCAGCATTTT.

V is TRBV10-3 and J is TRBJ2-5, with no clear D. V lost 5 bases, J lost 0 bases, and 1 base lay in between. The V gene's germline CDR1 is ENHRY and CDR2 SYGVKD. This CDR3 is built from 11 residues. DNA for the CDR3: TGTGCCATCAGTAACCAAGAGACCCAGTACTTC. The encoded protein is CAISNQETQYF.